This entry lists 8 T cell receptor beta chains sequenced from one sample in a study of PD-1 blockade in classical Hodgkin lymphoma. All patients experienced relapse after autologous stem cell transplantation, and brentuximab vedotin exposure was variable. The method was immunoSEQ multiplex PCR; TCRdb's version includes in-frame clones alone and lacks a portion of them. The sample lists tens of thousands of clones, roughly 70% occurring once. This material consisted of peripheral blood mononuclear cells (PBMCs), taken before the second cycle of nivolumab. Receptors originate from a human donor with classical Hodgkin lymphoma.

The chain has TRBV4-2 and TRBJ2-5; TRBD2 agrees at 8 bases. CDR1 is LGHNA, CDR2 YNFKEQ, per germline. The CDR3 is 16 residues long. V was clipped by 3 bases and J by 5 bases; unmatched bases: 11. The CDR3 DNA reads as TGTGCCAGCAGCCAGACCCAGACTAGCGCGGGGGAGACCCAGTACTTC. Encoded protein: CASSQTQTSAGETQYF.

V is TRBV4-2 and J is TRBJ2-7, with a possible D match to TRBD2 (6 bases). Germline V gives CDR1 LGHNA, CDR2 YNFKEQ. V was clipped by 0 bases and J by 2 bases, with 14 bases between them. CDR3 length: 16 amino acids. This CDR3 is CASSQDPRLVTYEQYF. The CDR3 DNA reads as TGTGCCAGCAGCCAAGATCCAAGACTAGTCACCTACGAGCAGTACTTC.

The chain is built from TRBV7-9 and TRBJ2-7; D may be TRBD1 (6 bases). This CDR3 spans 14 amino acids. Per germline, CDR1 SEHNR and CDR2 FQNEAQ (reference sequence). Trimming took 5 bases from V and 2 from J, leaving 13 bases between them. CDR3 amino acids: CASSGEDSPYEQYF. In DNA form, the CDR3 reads TGTGCCAGCAGCGGAGAGGACAGCCCCTACGAGCAGTACTTC.

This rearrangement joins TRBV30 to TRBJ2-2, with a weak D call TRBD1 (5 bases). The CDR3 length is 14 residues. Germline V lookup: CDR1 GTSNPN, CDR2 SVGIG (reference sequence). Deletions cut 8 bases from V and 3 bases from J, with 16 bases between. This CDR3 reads CAGLGGADTGELFF. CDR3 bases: TGTGCCGGCCTTGGTGGGGCCGACACCGGGGAGCTGTTTTTT.

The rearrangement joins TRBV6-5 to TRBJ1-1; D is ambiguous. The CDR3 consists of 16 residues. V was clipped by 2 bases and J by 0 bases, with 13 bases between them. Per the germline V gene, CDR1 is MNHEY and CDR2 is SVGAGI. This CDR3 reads CASSYGSGLVNTEAFF. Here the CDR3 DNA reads TGTGCCAGCAGTTACGGGTCAGGCTTAGTGAACACTGAAGCTTTCTTT.

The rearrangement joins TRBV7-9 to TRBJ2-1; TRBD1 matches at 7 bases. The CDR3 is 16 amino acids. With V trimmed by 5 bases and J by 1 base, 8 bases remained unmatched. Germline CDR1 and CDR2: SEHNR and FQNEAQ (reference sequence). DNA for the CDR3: TGTGCCAGCAGCCCCAAGACAGGGAGATCCTACAATGAGCAGTTCTTC. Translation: CASSPKTGRSYNEQFF. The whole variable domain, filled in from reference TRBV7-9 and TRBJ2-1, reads DTGVSQNPRHKITKRGQNVTFRCDPISEHNRLYWYRQTLGQGPEFLTYFQNEAQLEKSRLLSDRFSAERPKGSFSTLEIQRTEQGDSAMYLCASSPKTGRSYNEQFFGPGTRLTVL.

The CDR3 loop reads CASYTPWSPRVSGYNEQFF. In DNA form, the CDR3 reads TGTGCCAGCTACACGCCTTGGAGTCCCAGGGTATCGGGATACAATGAGCAGTTCTTC. The chain carries TRBV5-8 and TRBJ2-1; the D call may be TRBD1 or TRBD2 (5 bases each). Germline V gene lookup returns CDR1 SGHTS and CDR2 YDEGEE. Trimming pared 7 bases from V and 4 bases from J, leaving 30 bases between. The CDR3 is made up of 19 amino acids.

The CDR3 nucleotides are TGTGCCAGCAGCTTGACAGCTTTAGCTAACTATGGCTACACCTTC. Its protein product is CASSLTALANYGYTF. V gene TRBV7-2 combines with J gene TRBJ1-2, with D perhaps TRBD1 (5 bases). The CDR3 extends over 15 amino acids. Between the trimmed V and J ends, which lost 3 bases and 0 bases, there was a span of 11 bases. CDR1 SGHTA and CDR2 FQGNSA come from the germline V gene.